This T cell receptor beta chain was found in a study of CD8+CD57+ T cells in acquired aplastic anemia. Study-level results: The study found no significant CD8+ Simpson's diversity difference between patients and controls.

This CDR3 has 16 amino acids. V was clipped by 5 bases and J by 3 bases, with 19 bases between them. Germline-derived CDR1 and CDR2 are MNHEY and SMNVEV (reference sequence). Profiling that covered TCR beta VDJ and CDR3 relied on genomic DNA as its template. Each CDR3 protein is one row after TCRdb ran MiXCR on the reads. The sample shows just over 200,000 distinct CDR3 sequences, about 62% of them seen only once. Patients chosen for sequencing had CD8+CD57+ cells that had expanded, as shown by flow cytometry. This clonotype was seen a handful of times. No antigen is known for it. The TCR sequence derives from a human donor with aplastic anemia. The chain is built from TRBV27 and TRBJ1-1; D perhaps matches TRBD1 (6 bases). The sample taken for sequencing was sorted CD4+, CD8+, or CD8+CD57+ T cells (not recorded which) from PBMCs. The CDR3, as DNA: TGTGCCAGCAGTAGCGGACAGAAGGTCTGCTACACTGAAGCTTTCTTT. It translates to CASSSGQKVCYTEAFF.